The 2 T cell receptor beta chains reported below all come from one sample, sequenced in a study of technical replicates of blood from a few donors. Sequenced by immunoSEQ multiplex PCR; TCRdb stores in-frame clones only, minus some. Among approximately 84,000 clones, 95% to 98% were seen once, and the ten largest hold roughly 0.16%. The specimen was T cells isolated from PBMCs. These receptors all stem from a human donor in good health.

V usage is TRBV28 and J usage is TRBJ1-2; D is perhaps TRBD1 (6 bases). V lost 6 bases and J 4 bases, leaving 12 bases between the germline ends. The CDR3 totals 13 residues. CDR1 and CDR2 from the germline V gene are MDHEN and SYDVKM. Here the CDR3 DNA reads TGTGCCAGCAGCCTCGACAGGATCTATGGCTACACCTTC. It is translated as CASSLDRIYGYTF.

The genes are TRBV20-1 and TRBJ2-1, with D hard to call. V was shortened by 5 bases and J by 5 bases, with 4 bases between the two germline ends. Germline V CDR1 and CDR2: DFQATT, SNEGSKA (reference sequence). This CDR3 is 10 amino acids long. The CDR3 DNA is TGCAGTGCTTCCGACAATGAGCAGTTCTTC. This encodes CSASDNEQFF.